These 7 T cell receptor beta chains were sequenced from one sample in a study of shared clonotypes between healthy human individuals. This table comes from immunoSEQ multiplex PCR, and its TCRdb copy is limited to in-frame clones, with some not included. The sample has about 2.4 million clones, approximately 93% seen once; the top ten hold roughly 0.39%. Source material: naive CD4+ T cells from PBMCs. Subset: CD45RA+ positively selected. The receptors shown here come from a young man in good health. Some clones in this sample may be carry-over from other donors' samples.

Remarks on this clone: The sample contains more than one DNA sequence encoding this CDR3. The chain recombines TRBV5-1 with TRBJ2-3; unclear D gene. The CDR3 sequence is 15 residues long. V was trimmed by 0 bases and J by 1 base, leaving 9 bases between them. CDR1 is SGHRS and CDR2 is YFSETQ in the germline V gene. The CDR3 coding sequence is TGCGCCAGCAGCTTGGGGGTGGTCGGCACAGATACGCAGTATTTT. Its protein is CASSLGVVGTDTQYF. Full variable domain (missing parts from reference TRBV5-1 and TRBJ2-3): KAGVTQTPRYLIKTRGQQVTLSCSPISGHRSVSWYQQTPGQGLQFLFEYFSETQRNKGNFPGRFSGRQFSNSRSEMNVSTLELGDSALYLCASSLGVVGTDTQYFGPGTRLTVL.

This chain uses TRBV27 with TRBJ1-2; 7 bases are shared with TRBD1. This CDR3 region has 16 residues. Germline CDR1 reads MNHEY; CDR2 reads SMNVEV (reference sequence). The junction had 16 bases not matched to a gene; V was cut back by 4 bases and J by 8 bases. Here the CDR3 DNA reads TGTGCCAGCAGTTCAGCCATAGCCGGGACAGCGGGCGGCTACACCTTC. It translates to CASSSAIAGTAGGYTF.

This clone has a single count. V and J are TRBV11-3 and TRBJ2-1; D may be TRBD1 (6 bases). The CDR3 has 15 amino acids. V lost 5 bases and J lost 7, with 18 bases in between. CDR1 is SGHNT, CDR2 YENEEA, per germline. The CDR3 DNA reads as TGTGCCAGCAGCCTCAGAACAGGGAAACGGAATGAGCAGTTCTTC. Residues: CASSLRTGKRNEQFF.

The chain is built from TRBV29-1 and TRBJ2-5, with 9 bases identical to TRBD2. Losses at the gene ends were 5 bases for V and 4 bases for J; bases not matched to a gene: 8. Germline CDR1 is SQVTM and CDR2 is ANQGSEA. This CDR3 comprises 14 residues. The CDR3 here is CSVQGLAKRETQYF. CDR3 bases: TGCAGCGTTCAGGGACTAGCAAAACGAGAGACCCAGTACTTC. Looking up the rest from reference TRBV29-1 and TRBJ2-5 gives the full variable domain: SAVISQKPSRDICQRGTSLTIQCQVDSQVTMMFWYRQQPGQSLTLIATANQGSEATYESGFVIDKFPISRPNLTFSTLTVSNMSPEDSSIYLCSVQGLAKRETQYFGPGTRLLVL.

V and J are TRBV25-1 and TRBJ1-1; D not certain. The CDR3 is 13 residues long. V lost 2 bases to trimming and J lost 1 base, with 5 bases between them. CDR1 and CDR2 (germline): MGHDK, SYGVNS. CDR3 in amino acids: CASSENRNTEAFF. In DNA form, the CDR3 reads TGTGCCAGCAGTGAAAACAGGAACACTGAAGCTTTCTTT.

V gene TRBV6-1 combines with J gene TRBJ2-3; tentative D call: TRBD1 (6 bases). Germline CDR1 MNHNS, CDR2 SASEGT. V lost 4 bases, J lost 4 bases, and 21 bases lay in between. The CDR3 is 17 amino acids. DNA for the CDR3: TGTGCCAGCAGTGCCTCTAGGGGGAGCGCGAGGGCAGATACGCAGTATTTT. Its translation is CASSASRGSARADTQYF.

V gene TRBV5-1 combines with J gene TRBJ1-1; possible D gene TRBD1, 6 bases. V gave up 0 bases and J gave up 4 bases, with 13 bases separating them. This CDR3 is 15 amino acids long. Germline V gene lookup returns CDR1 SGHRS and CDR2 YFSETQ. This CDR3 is CASSLGWGQGTEAFF. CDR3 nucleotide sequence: TGCGCCAGCAGCTTGGGCTGGGGGCAAGGCACTGAAGCTTTCTTT.